The clone carrying this TCR beta chain was detected many times. These data come from a study of response to subunit inactivated influenza vaccine. Per germline, CDR1 DFQATT and CDR2 SNEGSKA (reference sequence). There are 13 residues in the CDR3. TCRdb redid the calling of the RT-PCR reads with MiXCR, one entry per CDR3 protein. The table has around 580,000 distinct CDR3 sequences, 14% seen once. The clonotype originates from a man aged 45-65 years who received an inactivated influenza vaccine. Sequenced material: PBMCs from blood, taken about 12 days after vaccination. The gene calls are TRBV20-1 and TRBJ2-7, with 8 bases identical to TRBD2. CDR3 nucleotides: TGCGGCTCCTGGGTAGCGGGATCCTACGAGCAGTACTTC. Translating gives CGSWVAGSYEQYF.